The T cell receptor (beta chain) under discussion was sequenced for a study of shared clonotypes between healthy human individuals. The study's findings and limits: Naive subsets usually exceeded memory subsets in estimated richness. Generation probability values for non-shared clonotypes were lower than those for clonotypes shared by all four donors.

CD45RO-negative CD8 cells positively selected for CCR7 made up the naive population, which excluded terminally differentiated effector memory CD45RA+ cells. There were only Caucasian adults among the donors, and all lived in Nashville, Tennessee. Only in-frame clones appear in the TCRdb table, and some are missing; sequencing was by immunoSEQ multiplex PCR. The repertoire consists of about 820,000 clones, with around 92% occurring once and the leading ten covering about 24%. The CDR3 covers 16 residues. V was pared by 0 bases and J by 1 base, with 13 bases between. Per the germline V gene, CDR1 is LNHDA and CDR2 is SQIVND (reference sequence). Turning to this clone: The antigen is undetermined.

This TCR came from a man aged 25-40 years in good health. The chain couples TRBV19 to TRBJ2-7, with a tentative D call TRBD2 (7 bases). Sequencing input: naive CD8+ T cells sorted from blood. In DNA form, the CDR3 reads TGTGCCAGTAGTATAGATCGAGGGGGACTATCCTACGAGCAGTACTTC. Amino acid sequence: CASSIDRGGLSYEQYF.